These 8 T cell receptor beta chains originate from one sample sequenced in a study of CD4 T cells in relation to SARS-CoV-2 and coronaviruses (dated by TCRdb to about 2021). No antigen is known for these receptors. CD4+ T cells from unexposed donors were collected before the COVID-19 pandemic (2011-2018). After approximately 11 days of culture, CD4+ T cells were isolated with the EasySep CD4+ T cell isolation kit. Library method: the immunoSEQ multiplex PCR assay. This immuneACCESS table, as held by TCRdb, lists in-frame sequences with V and J called but not all clones. Of the missing ones, under half trace to an unresolved V gene in checked studies; the others have no known cause. For this sample there are roughly 20,000 clones; more than 65% appear just once. The ten largest clones represent around 16% of the sample. Specimen: CD4+ T cells from PBMCs, cultured in vitro. The origin of the receptors is a human donor in good health.

The chain links TRBV4-2 to TRBJ2-2; D may be TRBD1 (5 bases). This CDR3 is built from 14 residues. In germline, CDR1 is LGHNA, CDR2 YNFKEQ. V lost 9 bases to trimming and J lost 0 bases, with 11 bases between them. The CDR3 protein is CASSRAANTGELFF. The CDR3 coding sequence is TGTGCCAGTAGCAGGGCTGCGAACACCGGGGAGCTGTTTTTT.

This chain links TRBV7-8 with TRBJ2-7; D assignment may be TRBD1 or TRBD2 (5 bases each). CDR1 is SGHVS and CDR2 is FQNEAQ in the germline V gene. The CDR3 consists of 13 residues. V was trimmed by 5 bases and J by 3 bases, leaving 11 bases between them. CDR3 nucleotide sequence: TGTGCCAGCAGCCCAGGGACGTTCTACGAGCAGTACTTC. Protein: CASSPGTFYEQYF.

V gene TRBV30 combines with J gene TRBJ2-2; D unresolved. The germline CDR1 and CDR2 sequences are GTSNPN and SVGIG (reference sequence). The CDR3 contains 14 residues. The V and J ends lost 4 bases and 0 bases respectively, with 9 bases between them. CDR3 in DNA: TGTGCCTGGATAAGGCCTACGAACACCGGGGAGCTGTTTTTT. Protein sequence: CAWIRPTNTGELFF.

The chain joins TRBV3-1 (or the pseudogene TRBV3-2) to TRBJ1-6; D gene uncertain. Germline assignment: CDR1 LGHDT and CDR2 YNNKEL (reference sequence). The CDR3 is 15 residues long. Trimming pared 4 bases from V and 5 bases from J, leaving 12 bases between. The CDR3 DNA follows: TGTGCCAGCAGCCGCACGAGGCAGGATAATTCACCCCTCCACTTT. Translating gives CASSRTRQDNSPLHF.

This clone was seen a handful of times. This chain links TRBV23-1 with TRBJ1-2, with a possible D match to TRBD1 (6 bases). TRBV23-1 is marked as an open reading frame, function uncertain. Trimming removed 2 bases from V and 2 bases from J, with 18 bases in between. The CDR3 is 17 amino acids. The CDR3 here is CASSQTGGYRTNYGYTF. In nucleotides, the CDR3 is TGCGCCAGCAGTCAAACCGGGGGCTACAGGACCAACTATGGCTACACCTTC.

The J gene is TRBJ1-5, the V gene TRBV19; 7 bases map to TRBD1. This CDR3 spans 16 amino acids. V gave up 5 bases and J gave up 0 bases; unmatched junction bases: 7. From germline, CDR1 is LNHDA and CDR2 SQIVND (reference sequence). The chain's CDR3 is CASSLNRGHSNQPQHF. The CDR3 DNA follows: TGTGCCAGTAGTTTAAACAGGGGACATAGCAATCAGCCCCAGCATTTT.

The chain joins TRBV7-8 to TRBJ2-5; D is unclear. CDR1 and CDR2 (germline): SGHVS, FQNEAQ. The CDR3 sequence is 15 residues long. Trimming removed 3 bases at V and 0 bases at J, with 11 bases between. CDR3: CASSFSTANQETQYF. In nucleotides, the CDR3 is TGTGCCAGCAGCTTTTCAACAGCTAACCAAGAGACCCAGTACTTC.

The chain has TRBV19 and TRBJ2-6; D remains unclear. The CDR3 is 14 residues long. V dropped 5 bases and J dropped 1 base, with 6 bases sitting between them. Per the germline V gene, CDR1 is LNHDA and CDR2 is SQIVND (reference sequence). This chain's CDR3 is CASSPESGANVLTF. The CDR3 region has the DNA TGTGCCAGTAGTCCTGAATCTGGGGCCAACGTCCTGACTTTC.